Below are 31 T cell receptor beta chains sequenced from a single sample in a study of CDR3 diversity in severe acne. TCRdb passed the PCR reads through MiXCR, listing each CDR3 protein once. This table holds about 76,000 distinct CDR3 sequences, under 60% found once. Sequenced: blood. The receptor source for this set is a male donor in good health, without acne.

This clonotype was counted between two and nine times. The rearrangement uses TRBV7-9 and TRBJ2-5; D not certain. Germline CDR1 and CDR2: SEHNR and FQNEAQ (reference sequence). Trimming removed 5 bases at V and 6 bases at J, with 10 bases between. The CDR3 totals 12 residues. CDR3: CASSTALKTQYF. CDR3 DNA sequence: TGTGCCAGCAGCACCGCTCTGAAGACCCAGTACTTC. Full variable domain (remainder filled in from reference TRBV7-9 and TRBJ2-5): DTGVSQNPRHKITKRGQNVTFRCDPISEHNRLYWYRQTLGQGPEFLTYFQNEAQLEKSRLLSDRFSAERPKGSFSTLEIQRTEQGDSAMYLCASSTALKTQYFGPGTRLLVL.

In this sample, this clonotype turned up a few times. The V gene is TRBV7-9, the J gene TRBJ2-7; maybe TRBD1 (6 bases). V lost 4 bases, J lost 1 base, and 17 bases lay in between. The V gene's germline CDR1 is SEHNR and CDR2 FQNEAQ (reference sequence). The length of the CDR3 is 16 residues. In nucleotides, the CDR3 is TGTGCCAGCAGCTCTAACAGGGCGACGCCTTCCTACGAGCAGTACTTC. Translation: CASSSNRATPSYEQYF.

This clonotype came up a few times. The J gene is TRBJ2-7, the V gene TRBV7-2; D is ambiguous. CDR3 size: 13 residues. Trimming shortened V by 6 bases and J by 2 bases, and 11 bases separated the two germline ends. CDR1 and CDR2 (germline): SGHTA, FQGNSA. In nucleotides, the CDR3 is TGTGCCAGCAGTTACTCTGGTACCTACGAGCAGTACTTC. Its translation is CASSYSGTYEQYF.

The chain is built from TRBV6-6 and TRBJ2-7, with D perhaps matching TRBD1 or TRBD2 (6 bases each). V dropped 5 bases and J dropped 3 bases, with 11 bases sitting between them. The CDR3 is 13 amino acids. Germline loops: CDR1 MNHNY, CDR2 SVGAGI (reference sequence). The DNA for the CDR3 is TGTGCCAGCAGTGGGGGGCAGCTCTACGAGCAGTACTTC. It encodes CASSGGQLYEQYF.

There are many counts of this clonotype. This rearrangement joins TRBV12-5 to TRBJ1-2; no firm D call. This CDR3 is built from 18 residues. Germline CDR1 reads LGHNT; CDR2 reads FRNRAP. V was clipped by 5 bases and J by 1 base, with 23 bases between them. CDR3 nucleotide sequence: TGTGCTAGTGGTGGGGATCGGGGAGCGAAATACTTTAACTATGGCTACACCTTC. Translating it yields CASGGDRGAKYFNYGYTF.

This clonotype was observed at least ten times. This rearrangement joins TRBV5-1 to TRBJ1-4, with a tentative D call TRBD1 (5 bases). Deletions cut 1 base from V and 1 base from J, with 14 bases between. The CDR3 length is 17 residues. From germline, CDR1 is SGHRS and CDR2 YFSETQ. This chain's CDR3 is CASSLRAQGGTNEKLFF. CDR3 coding DNA: TGCGCCAGCAGCTTGCGGGCGCAGGGTGGAACTAATGAAAAACTGTTTTTT.

This chain connects TRBV20-1 to TRBJ2-3, with 11 positions matching TRBD2. The CDR3 consists of 15 residues. Trimming at V came to 2 bases and at J to 3 bases, leaving 4 bases not matched to a gene. Germline V gene sequence: CDR1 DFQATT, CDR2 SNEGSKA (reference sequence). The CDR3 nucleotides read TGCAGTGCTAGACGGTCTAGCGGGAGGACAGATACGCAGTATTTT. Residues: CSARRSSGRTDTQYF.

The chain uses TRBV5-1 and TRBJ2-7; 9 nucleotides line up with TRBD1. Losses at the gene ends were 0 bases for V and 5 bases for J; bases not matched to a gene: 15. Germline lookup yields CDR1 SGHRS and CDR2 YFSETQ. This CDR3 spans 18 amino acids. CDR3 DNA: TGCGCCAGCAGCTTGGAACAGGGGGCGCGATCTGAAAAAGACGAGCAGTACTTC. Amino acids: CASSLEQGARSEKDEQYF.

The V call is TRBV5-6, the J call TRBJ2-7, with 7 bases that match TRBD1. V lost 7 bases, J lost 2 bases, and 6 bases stayed unmatched. Germline V gene lookup returns CDR1 SGHDT and CDR2 YYEEEE. CDR3 length: 13 amino acids. The CDR3 nucleotides read TGTGCCAGCGGTCCGGGACAGACCTACGAGCAGTACTTC. This gives the protein CASGPGQTYEQYF.

This chain links TRBV25-1 with TRBJ1-5, with a possible D match to TRBD1 (6 bases). The CDR3 is 14 residues long. Germline CDR1 is MGHDK and CDR2 is SYGVNS. V was shortened by 5 bases and J by 5 bases, with 13 bases between the two germline ends. As DNA, the CDR3 is TGTGCCAGCAGTAGGAGGGGGACCCATCAGCCCCAGCATTTT. Encoded protein: CASSRRGTHQPQHF.

This clonotype was observed at least ten times. The chain combines TRBV4-1 with TRBJ2-5; 9 positions match TRBD1. This CDR3 comprises 15 residues. Germline CDR1 is MGHRA and CDR2 is YSYEKL. The ends lost 1 base at V and 4 bases at J; junction bases unmatched: 4. CDR3 DNA: TGCGCCAGCAGCCAAGGAACGACAGGGGGAGAGACCCAGTACTTC. It encodes CASSQGTTGGETQYF.

Remarks on this clonotype: A junction boundary mismatches the germline segment, possibly from a read error. CDR3 coding DNA: TGTGCCAGCTCACCACGCAACGACAGGGACGCTGAAGCTCTCTTT. It encodes CASSPRNDRDAEALF. The genes are TRBV18 and TRBJ1-1; TRBD1 matches 7 bases. CDR1 is KGHSH, CDR2 LQKENI, per germline. The CDR3 is 15 residues long.

V and J are TRBV9 and TRBJ1-1, with D unresolved. Germline loops: CDR1 SGDLS, CDR2 YYNGEE. The CDR3 is made up of 15 amino acids. V lost 2 bases to trimming and J lost 6 bases, with 17 bases between them. The CDR3 DNA reads as TGTGCCAGCAGCGTCTCGGCGGGCCGTCCACCTGAAGCTTTCTTT. Translated: CASSVSAGRPPEAFF.

With respect to this clonotype: A much larger clone sits a single nucleotide away, making a read error possible. The J gene is TRBJ2-1, the V gene TRBV6-1; D is undetermined. Germline CDR1 reads MNHNS; CDR2 reads SASEGT. V shed 6 bases and J shed 9 bases, with 9 bases lying between them. The CDR3 runs to 11 residues. CDR3 DNA: TGTGCCAGCAGCACCCGCGGTGAGCAGTTCTTC. It codes for CASSTRGEQFF.

This clonotype has just a few counts. CDR3: CASSSGQGIHYGYTF. CDR3 coding DNA: TGTGCCAGCAGCTCGGGACAGGGGATTCACTATGGCTACACCTTC. The chain links TRBV7-9 to TRBJ1-2, with TRBD1 identical over 10 bases. The CDR3 runs 15 residues. The germline CDR1 and CDR2 sequences are SEHNR and FQNEAQ (reference sequence). V lost 4 bases and J lost 3; bases outside the gene matches: 5.

This clonotype was picked up one time. The V and J genes are TRBV2 and TRBJ1-1; 9 nucleotides agree with TRBD1. Per the germline V gene, CDR1 is SNHLY and CDR2 is FYNNEI. This CDR3 spans 16 amino acids. After removal of 3 bases from V and 6 bases from J, the junction contained 11 bases not matched to a gene. CDR3 loop: CASSDWATGGSAEAFF. As DNA, the CDR3 is TGTGCCAGCAGTGATTGGGCGACAGGGGGGTCCGCTGAAGCTTTCTTT. Combining the CDR3 with reference TRBV2 and TRBJ1-1 gives the whole variable domain EPEVTQTPSHQVTQMGQEVILRCVPISNHLYFYWYRQILGQKVEFLVSFYNNEISEKSEIFDDQFSVERPDGSNFTLKIRSTKLEDSAMYFCASSDWATGGSAEAFFGQGTRLTVV.

This chain links TRBV7-9 with TRBJ1-1; tentative D call: TRBD1 (5 bases). This CDR3 has 15 amino acids. Germline V gives CDR1 SEHNR, CDR2 FQNEAQ (reference sequence). V lost 1 base and J 6 bases, leaving 15 bases between the germline ends. CDR3 nucleotides: TGTGCCAGCAGCTTAGGGCGGGACGGCTACGCTGAAGCTTTCTTT. This sequence encodes CASSLGRDGYAEAFF.

This chain uses TRBV24-1 with TRBJ2-3, with D possibly matching TRBD2 (5 bases). The CDR3 covers 13 residues. Germline loops: CDR1 KGHDR, CDR2 SFDVKD. The V gene lost 4 bases and the J gene lost 6 bases, with 10 bases spanning the gap. This CDR3 reads CATSEKRWDTQYF. The CDR3 DNA reads as TGTGCCACCAGTGAGAAGCGGTGGGATACGCAGTATTTT.

This chain uses TRBV11-2 with TRBJ2-7, with D maybe TRBD1 (6 bases). Germline loops: CDR1 SGHAT, CDR2 FQNNGV. V was shortened by 2 bases and J by 3 bases, with 11 bases between the two germline ends. The length of the CDR3 is 14 residues. CDR3 sequence reads: CASSLQGSLYEQYF. In DNA form, the CDR3 reads TGTGCCAGCAGCTTACAGGGGAGCCTCTACGAGCAGTACTTC.

The V gene is TRBV6-5, the J gene TRBJ1-6, with 7 bases matching TRBD1. The V and J ends lost 5 bases and 1 base, in that order; junction bases with no gene match: 5. CDR3 length: 16 amino acids. CDR1 and CDR2 from the germline V gene are MNHEY and SVGAGI. In DNA form, the CDR3 reads TGTGCCAGCAGTGGGGACAGTCGGTCCTATAATTCACCCCTCCACTTT. Its protein product is CASSGDSRSYNSPLHF.

The chain uses TRBV19 and TRBJ1-2; D is ambiguous. This CDR3 contains 13 residues. The germline V gene has CDR1 LNHDA and CDR2 SQIVND (reference sequence). The V gene lost 1 base and the J gene lost 8 bases, with 11 bases spanning the gap. CDR3 sequence reads: CASSIGGLAGYTF. The DNA of the CDR3 is TGTGCCAGTAGTATAGGAGGACTAGCGGGCTACACCTTC.

V and J are TRBV2 and TRBJ1-5; TRBD1 is a possible D gene (6 bases). CDR3 length: 14 amino acids. V was pared by 7 bases and J by 6 bases, with 16 bases between. CDR1 and CDR2 (germline): SNHLY, FYNNEI. The chain's CDR3 is CASTPGQWSQPQHF. Here the CDR3 DNA reads TGTGCCAGCACCCCGGGACAATGGAGTCAGCCCCAGCATTTT.

There are many counts of this clonotype. The rearrangement joins TRBV2 to TRBJ1-2; unclear D gene. CDR1 SNHLY and CDR2 FYNNEI come from the germline V gene. Between the trimmed V and J ends, which lost 6 bases and 6 bases, there was a span of 14 bases. CDR3 length: 13 residues. CDR3 DNA sequence: TGTGCCAGCAGAGATGCTCAAACAGATGGCTACACCTTC. It yields the protein CASRDAQTDGYTF.

The chain has TRBV11-2 and TRBJ1-4; D might be TRBD1 (6 bases). CDR1 SGHAT and CDR2 FQNNGV come from the germline V gene. V gave up 5 bases and J gave up 0 bases, with 7 bases separating them. The CDR3 is 14 residues long. The CDR3 protein is CASSPGATNEKLFF. The CDR3 DNA reads TGTGCCAGCAGCCCAGGGGCAACTAATGAAAAACTGTTTTTT.

This clonotype was found many times. Because the CDR3 is missing its conserved closing phenylalanine or tryptophan, this is likely a read error. In DNA, the CDR3 is TGTGCCAGCAGCCAAGAATCGCGACAGGGGTCCTCCTACGAGCAGTACTCC. Translation: CASSQESRQGSSYEQYS. The V and J genes are TRBV3-1 and TRBJ2-7; 8 bases match TRBD1. Per germline, CDR1 LGHDT and CDR2 YNNKEL (reference sequence). The V segment lost 0 bases and the J segment 0 bases; nucleotides outside the gene matches: 7. There are 17 residues in the CDR3.

In its sample, this clonotype was seen many times. This chain joins TRBV7-2 and TRBJ1-5, with 8 bases aligning to TRBD1. The CDR3 covers 18 residues. V lost 4 bases, J lost 2 bases, and 13 bases stayed unmatched. Germline CDR1 SGHTA, CDR2 FQGNSA. CDR3 DNA: TGTGCCAGCAGCTCCCCCGGGACAGGATCTTTGGGCAATCAGCCCCAGCATTTT. Translation gives CASSSPGTGSLGNQPQHF.

Many counts were recorded for this clonotype. The chain carries TRBV7-3 and TRBJ1-1; TRBD1 agrees at 7 bases. The CDR3 is made up of 15 amino acids. With 2 bases clipped from V and 6 bases from J, the junction kept 9 bases outside the gene matches. CDR1 and CDR2 from the germline V gene are SGHTA and FQGTGA. The CDR3 reads CASSLGDRGFSEAFF. For the CDR3, the DNA is TGTGCCAGCAGCTTAGGGGACAGAGGGTTCTCTGAAGCTTTCTTT.

This clonotype was observed at least ten times. A read error may be the cause here, since a much bigger clone is one base away. V is TRBV15 and J is TRBJ1-1; D possibly corresponds to TRBD1 (5 bases). The CDR3 is 13 residues long. Germline V CDR1 and CDR2: LNHNV, YYDKDF (reference sequence). The germline V and J ends were trimmed by 5 bases and 6 bases, with 13 bases remaining between them. The CDR3 is CATSLWRGAEAFF. The DNA for the CDR3 is TGTGCCACCAGCCTGTGGAGGGGCGCTGAAGCTTTCTTT.

This clonotype was seen many times. The J gene is TRBJ2-3, the V gene TRBV5-1; TRBD1 aligns across 8 bases. Losses at the gene ends were 0 bases for V and 5 bases for J; bases not matched to a gene: 2. The CDR3 covers 14 residues. Germline V lookup: CDR1 SGHRS, CDR2 YFSETQ. CDR3 sequence (DNA): TGCGCCAGCAGCTTGGGACAGGGGATAGATACGCAGTATTTT. Protein: CASSLGQGIDTQYF.

This chain joins TRBV2 and TRBJ2-5; 9 nucleotides agree with TRBD1. There are 13 residues in the CDR3. J lost 1 base, V lost 9 bases, and 3 bases had no gene match. CDR1 is SNHLY, CDR2 FYNNEI, per germline. The CDR3 coding sequence is TGTGCCAGAAGGGGACAGGGCCAAGAGACCCAGTACTTC. It encodes CARRGQGQETQYF.

This chain connects TRBV10-3 to TRBJ2-5; 9 bases line up with TRBD1. V shed 3 bases, J shed 1 base, and the junction held 6 bases outside the gene matches. Germline values: CDR1 ENHRY, CDR2 SYGVKD. The CDR3 extends over 16 amino acids. The CDR3 DNA reads TGTGCCATCAGTGATGCCGGGACAGGGTCCCAAGAGACCCAGTACTTC. Amino acid sequence: CAISDAGTGSQETQYF.